This TCR beta chain appears in the sequencing data of a study of OX40 agonist ivuxolimab in advanced cancers. Sequencing was performed with immunoSEQ multiplex PCR; in TCRdb, only in-frame clones are kept and a portion is missing. The sample holds over 65,000 clones, roughly 89% seen once. The V gene end was trimmed by 5 bases and the J gene end by 4 bases; junction bases not matched to a gene: 4. Germline-derived CDR1 and CDR2 are SNHLY and FYNNEI. This CDR3 comprises 14 residues. The material was CD4+ or CD8+ T cells sorted from blood, obtained in a trial of the OX40 agonist ivuxolimab. The clonotype comes from an adult with an advanced solid tumor such as melanoma, head and neck, liver or kidney cancer. The chain is built from TRBV2 and TRBJ1-2; TRBD1 agrees at 10 bases. CDR3 nucleotides: TGTGCCAGCAGTCGGGACAGGGGTACCTATGGCTACACCTTC. This encodes CASSRDRGTYGYTF.